This T cell receptor beta chain was sequenced for a study of T cell clusters in autoimmune cytopenias. TRB rearrangements were amplified by touch-down multiplex PCR with mixed TRB-A/B primers. From its re-call of the multiplex PCR reads, TCRdb lists each CDR3 protein once, without DNA. The sample includes almost 7,000 distinct CDR3 sequences. Per germline, CDR1 SEHNR and CDR2 FQNEAQ (reference sequence). The CDR3 consists of 13 residues. TRB was amplified from 250 ng of peripheral blood genomic DNA per sample. This sample also appeared in a second study, on T cell repertoires in aging, cancer and after chemotherapy. As reported in that work: Immunological memory after chemotherapy cannot be judged from the repertoire data.

The sequencing sample was made of peripheral blood. This clonotype originated in a human donor in good health. The rearrangement joins TRBV7-9 to TRBJ2-7. The CDR3 protein is CASSLAGAYEQYF.